The present T cell receptor (beta chain) was sequenced within a study of T cell clones after liver transplantation. Whole-study context: In this trial, immunosuppression withdrawal was attempted within 2 years of liver transplant. Study findings and constraints: A significant post-transplant drop in circulating graft-donor-reactive CD4 TCRbeta sequences occurred in most of the 8 subjects.

Notes on this clone: Its antigen is still unknown.

The repertoire was sequenced with immunoSEQ multiplex PCR; TCRdb's copy has only in-frame clones and lacks some. The sample lists over 90,000 clones, approximately 79% occurring once. Per germline, CDR1 SGHAT and CDR2 FQNNGV. J was trimmed by 3 bases and V by 5 bases; bases with no gene match: 5. The CDR3 consists of 15 residues. The TCR sequence derives from a human patient who received a liver transplant. A share of the T cells may be of graft donor origin. V usage is TRBV11-2 and J usage is TRBJ2-2; the match to TRBD1 covers 8 bases. This material consisted of CD4+ T cells from blood, taken around 50 months after liver transplant. CDR3 sequence (DNA): TGTGCCAGCAGCCCGGACAGGGCTTACACCGGGGAGCTGTTTTTT. This translates into CASSPDRAYTGELFF.